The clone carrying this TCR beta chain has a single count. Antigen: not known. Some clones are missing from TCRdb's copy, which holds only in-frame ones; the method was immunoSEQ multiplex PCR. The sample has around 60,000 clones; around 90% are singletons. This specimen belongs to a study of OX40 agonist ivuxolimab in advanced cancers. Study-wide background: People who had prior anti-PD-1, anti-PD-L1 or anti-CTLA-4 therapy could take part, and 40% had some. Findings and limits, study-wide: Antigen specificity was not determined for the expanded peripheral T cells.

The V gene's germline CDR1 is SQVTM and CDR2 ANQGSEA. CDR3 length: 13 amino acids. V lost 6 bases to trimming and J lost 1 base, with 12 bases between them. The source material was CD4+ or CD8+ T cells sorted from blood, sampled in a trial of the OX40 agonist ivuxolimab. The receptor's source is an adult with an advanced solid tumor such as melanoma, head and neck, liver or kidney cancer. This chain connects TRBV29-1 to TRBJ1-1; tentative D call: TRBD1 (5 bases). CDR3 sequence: CSVAGLTNTEAFF. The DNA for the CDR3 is TGCAGCGTGGCGGGACTGACGAACACTGAAGCTTTCTTT. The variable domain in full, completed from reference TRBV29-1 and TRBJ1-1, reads SAVISQKPSRDICQRGTSLTIQCQVDSQVTMMFWYRQQPGQSLTLIATANQGSEATYESGFVIDKFPISRPNLTFSTLTVSNMSPEDSSIYLCSVAGLTNTEAFFGQGTRLTVV.